A selection of T cell receptor beta chains follows, all from one sample in a study of blood T cell repertoires in COVID-19. Method: immunoSEQ multiplex PCR; TCRdb's copy keeps in-frame clones and lacks some. The sample has tens of thousands of clones, 86% seen once. What was sequenced was peripheral blood. The receptors were gathered from a man in his thirties or forties with acute or convalescent COVID-19. Both conserved end residues are part of each CDR3. Fields, in order: clone size, D gene, V gene, J gene, CDR3 protein, CDR3 DNA. The D gene is left open where the match is weak. Size values are once, few and many counts, or a class for expanded clones, and some rows have none.

abundance: .
d_gene: TRBD1
v_gene: TRBV5-4
j_gene: TRBJ1-1
CDR3aa: CASSLNRGGTEAFF
CDR3nt: TGTGCCAGCAGCTTGAACAGGGGTGGCACTGAAGCTTTCTTT

abundance: .
d_gene: TRBD1
v_gene: TRBV19
j_gene: TRBJ1-2
CDR3aa: CASSPGQNYGYTF
CDR3nt: TGTGCCAGTAGCCCGGGACAGAACTATGGCTACACCTTC

abundance: .
d_gene: .
v_gene: TRBV19
j_gene: TRBJ1-2
CDR3aa: CASSTPGVDYGYTF
CDR3nt: TGTGCCAGTAGTACTCCCGGAGTGGACTATGGCTACACCTTC

abundance: .
d_gene: .
v_gene: TRBV2
j_gene: TRBJ2-5
CDR3aa: CASKVAVSGETQYF
CDR3nt: TGTGCCAGCAAAGTCGCGGTATCTGGAGAGACCCAGTACTTC

abundance: .
d_gene: .
v_gene: TRBV6-1
j_gene: TRBJ1-1
CDR3aa: CASSDSSQVLNTEAFF
CDR3nt: TGTGCCAGCAGTGATTCGTCCCAGGTTCTGAACACTGAAGCTTTCTTT

abundance: .
d_gene: TRBD2
v_gene: TRBV19
j_gene: TRBJ2-3
CDR3aa: CASSNSAGGFTDTQYF
CDR3nt: TGTGCCAGTAGTAACTCAGCGGGAGGGTTCACAGATACGCAGTATTTT

abundance: few
d_gene: .
v_gene: TRBV19
j_gene: TRBJ1-4
CDR3aa: CASSTATGREKLFF
CDR3nt: TGTGCCAGTAGTACCGCCACAGGGCGGGAAAAACTGTTTTTT

abundance: .
d_gene: .
v_gene: TRBV2
j_gene: TRBJ1-2
CDR3aa: CASSAFGYTF
CDR3nt: TGTGCCAGCAGTGCGTTTGGCTACACCTTC

abundance: few
d_gene: .
v_gene: TRBV2
j_gene: TRBJ1-1
CDR3aa: CASSLGEGTEAFF
CDR3nt: TGTGCCAGCAGCCTAGGAGAGGGCACTGAAGCTTTCTTT

abundance: few
d_gene: .
v_gene: TRBV5-6
j_gene: TRBJ1-2
CDR3aa: CASSLGATVSYGYTF
CDR3nt: TGTGCCAGCAGCTTGGGAGCGACGGTTTCCTATGGCTACACCTTC

abundance: .
d_gene: .
v_gene: TRBV30
j_gene: TRBJ1-1
CDR3aa: CAWVVYGEAFF
CDR3nt: TGTGCCTGGGTCGTCTACGGTGAAGCTTTCTTT

abundance: .
d_gene: TRBD2
v_gene: TRBV5-4
j_gene: TRBJ2-3
CDR3aa: CASSRGLAGDQDTQYF
CDR3nt: TGTGCCAGCAGCCGGGGACTAGCGGGGGACCAAGATACGCAGTATTTT

abundance: .
d_gene: .
v_gene: TRBV6-2/TRBV6-3
j_gene: TRBJ2-7
CDR3aa: CASSYRAQGGDRYF
CDR3nt: TGTGCCAGCAGTTACCGTGCGCAGGGGGGAGATAGGTACTTC

abundance: once
d_gene: TRBD2
v_gene: TRBV10-3
j_gene: TRBJ2-3
CDR3aa: CASSPSGRSTGTDTQYF
CDR3nt: TGTGCCAGCTCTCCTAGCGGGAGATCAACGGGCACAGATACGCAGTATTTT

abundance: many
d_gene: .
v_gene: TRBV4-2
j_gene: TRBJ1-5
CDR3aa: CASSQDSNRPQPQHF
CDR3nt: TGTGCCAGCAGCCAAGACTCTAACCGCCCTCAGCCCCAGCATTTT

abundance: .
d_gene: .
v_gene: TRBV5-8
j_gene: TRBJ1-5
CDR3aa: CASSLGSQVPRQPQHF
CDR3nt: TGTGCCAGCAGCTTGGGATCCCAGGTCCCCCGGCAGCCCCAGCATTTT

abundance: .
d_gene: .
v_gene: TRBV12-3/TRBV12-4
j_gene: TRBJ1-2
CDR3aa: CASSLNHQDGYTF
CDR3nt: TGTGCCAGCAGTTTAAATCACCAGGATGGCTACACCTTC

abundance: .
d_gene: .
v_gene: TRBV28
j_gene: TRBJ2-3
CDR3aa: CASTSQSDTQYF
CDR3nt: TGTGCCAGCACCTCCCAAAGCGATACGCAGTATTTT

abundance: .
d_gene: TRBD2
v_gene: TRBV18
j_gene: TRBJ2-3
CDR3aa: CASSPRRVAGGQDTQYF
CDR3nt: TGTGCCAGCTCACCACGGCGGGTAGCGGGGGGGCAAGATACGCAGTATTTT

abundance: .
d_gene: TRBD2
v_gene: TRBV20-1
j_gene: TRBJ2-3
CDR3aa: CSASGSGYSTDTQYF
CDR3nt: TGCAGTGCTAGTGGTAGCGGGTATAGCACAGATACGCAGTATTTT

abundance: .
d_gene: .
v_gene: TRBV10-3
j_gene: TRBJ1-2
CDR3aa: CAITGGLLYGYTF
CDR3nt: TGTGCCATCACCGGGGGACTCCTCTATGGCTACACCTTC

abundance: .
d_gene: .
v_gene: TRBV6-6
j_gene: TRBJ2-2
CDR3aa: CASSYEPPGELFF
CDR3nt: TGTGCCAGCAGTTACGAGCCCCCCGGGGAGCTGTTTTTT

abundance: .
d_gene: TRBD1
v_gene: TRBV5-5
j_gene: TRBJ1-1
CDR3aa: CASSLPKTGFPEAFF
CDR3nt: TGTGCCAGCAGCTTACCAAAGACAGGGTTTCCCGAAGCTTTCTTT

abundance: .
d_gene: TRBD1
v_gene: TRBV27
j_gene: TRBJ1-2
CDR3aa: CASSLWDRAGYGYTF
CDR3nt: TGTGCCAGCAGTTTGTGGGACAGGGCAGGGTATGGCTACACCTTC

abundance: few
d_gene: .
v_gene: TRBV11-2
j_gene: TRBJ2-1
CDR3aa: CASSHRPGDEQFF
CDR3nt: TGTGCCAGCAGCCACCGACCAGGCGATGAGCAGTTCTTC

abundance: .
d_gene: .
v_gene: TRBV19
j_gene: TRBJ2-4
CDR3aa: CASSTRSTNIQYF
CDR3nt: TGTGCCAGTAGTACGAGGAGTACAAACATTCAGTACTTC

abundance: few
d_gene: TRBD1
v_gene: TRBV30
j_gene: TRBJ1-1
CDR3aa: CACLRGMTGPEAFF
CDR3nt: TGTGCCTGCCTACGGGGGATGACAGGGCCTGAAGCTTTCTTT

abundance: .
d_gene: .
v_gene: TRBV19
j_gene: TRBJ1-1
CDR3aa: CASSPEATGFRGEAFF
CDR3nt: TGTGCCAGTAGTCCTGAGGCAACCGGATTCCGCGGTGAAGCTTTCTTT

abundance: .
d_gene: .
v_gene: TRBV10-3
j_gene: TRBJ2-2
CDR3aa: CAISGVQANTGELFF
CDR3nt: TGTGCCATCAGTGGGGTACAGGCGAACACCGGGGAGCTGTTTTTT

abundance: .
d_gene: .
v_gene: TRBV5-1
j_gene: TRBJ2-2
CDR3aa: CASSPTTSNTGELFF
CDR3nt: TGCGCCAGCAGCCCTACTACCTCGAACACCGGGGAGCTGTTTTTT

abundance: once
d_gene: TRBD2
v_gene: TRBV4-2
j_gene: TRBJ2-3
CDR3aa: CASSQVAGGGSTDTQYF
CDR3nt: TGTGCCAGCAGCCAAGTTGCGGGGGGCGGGAGCACAGATACGCAGTATTTT

abundance: .
d_gene: TRBD1
v_gene: TRBV18
j_gene: TRBJ1-2
CDR3aa: CASSPRGDSYGYTF
CDR3nt: TGTGCCAGCTCACCACGGGGGGACAGCTATGGCTACACCTTC